This TCR beta chain emerged from a study of cytomegalovirus exposure and HLA in healthy donors. Overall study results and limits: Earlier analysis looked at TCR beta V segments, and most were productive about 90% or about 30% of the time. The classifier reportedly diagnosed cytomegalovirus status with high specificity and sensitivity.

In regard to this clone: Its antigen is unidentified.

V was clipped by 0 bases and J by 3 bases, with 7 bases between them. Germline V gene lookup returns CDR1 SGDLS and CDR2 YYNGEE. This CDR3 spans 15 amino acids. A multiplex PCR was run with 60 Vbeta primers and 13 Jbeta primers. This table comes from immunoSEQ multiplex PCR, and its TCRdb copy is limited to in-frame clones, with some not included. The data show tens of thousands of clones, 55% to 70% seen once. Unrecorded immune exposures were likely, despite nominal health at sampling. Sequenced input: PBMCs. The TCR comes from a boy between 5 and 17 years old in good health and CMV-seropositive. V and J are TRBV9 and TRBJ1-6; D unclear. CDR3 loop: CASSVAPLYNSPLHF. CDR3 DNA sequence: TGTGCCAGCAGCGTAGCTCCCCTCTATAATTCACCCCTCCACTTT. The whole variable domain, filled in from reference TRBV9 and TRBJ1-6, reads DSGVTQTPKHLITATGQRVTLRCSPRSGDLSVYWYQQSLDQGLQFLIQYYNGEERAKGNILERFSAQQFPDLHSELNLSSLELGDSALYFCASSVAPLYNSPLHFGNGTRLTVT.